Listed below are T cell receptor beta chains from one sample, sequenced in a study of cytomegalovirus exposure and HLA in healthy donors. Data came from immunoSEQ multiplex PCR; TCRdb stores just in-frame clones and leaves some out. The profile shows over 200,000 clones, around 80% of them singletons. Material for sequencing was PBMCs. Every receptor here comes from a woman in her 40s in good health and CMV-seropositive. Both conserved end residues are part of each CDR3. Fields, in order: V gene, J gene, D gene, clone size, CDR3 protein, CDR3 DNA. D genes are given only for firm matches. Not all rows give a size; the values are once, few, many and, for expanded clones, a class.

>TRBV2|TRBJ1-3|.|.
CASSVRGSGNTIYF
TGTGCCAGCAGTGTACGGGGATCTGGAAACACCATATATTTT
>TRBV14|TRBJ2-7|.|few
CASSRYSPAYEQYF
TGTGCCAGCAGCCGGTACTCCCCCGCCTACGAGCAGTACTTC
>TRBV10-1|TRBJ2-7|TRBD1|.
CASSGRTGGYEQYF
TGCGCCAGCAGTGGAAGGACAGGGGGCTACGAGCAGTACTTC
>TRBV6-1|TRBJ2-7|.|.
CASTSGDSYEQYF
TGTGCCAGCACCTCGGGGGACTCCTACGAGCAGTACTTC
>TRBV19|TRBJ1-1|TRBD1|.
CASSIIPGTGIYAEAFF
TGTGCCAGTAGTATTATACCCGGGACAGGGATTTACGCTGAAGCTTTCTTT
>TRBV5-1|TRBJ2-5|TRBD1|.
CASSSDRDYQETQYF
TGCGCCAGCAGCTCGGACAGGGATTACCAAGAGACCCAGTACTTC
>TRBV28|TRBJ2-5|.|.
CASSLDPSRETQYF
TGTGCCAGCAGTTTAGACCCAAGCAGGGAGACCCAGTACTTC
>TRBV28|TRBJ1-1|.|.
CASGWTANTEAFF
TGTGCCAGCGGGTGGACAGCTAACACTGAAGCTTTCTTT
>TRBV7-2|TRBJ2-7|.|.
CASSPLGTFESSYEQYF
TGTGCCAGCAGCCCCCTGGGGACATTTGAGAGCTCCTACGAGCAGTACTTC
>TRBV18|TRBJ1-2|.|.
CASSSGDTGSGYTF
TGTGCCAGCTCATCAGGGGACACTGGTTCGGGCTACACCTTC
>TRBV10-2|TRBJ2-2|.|.
CASAETGELFF
TGCGCCAGCGCAGAAACCGGGGAGCTGTTTTTT
>TRBV25-1|TRBJ2-1|TRBD2|.
CASSEYSSGGEQFF
TGTGCCAGCAGTGAATACAGTAGCGGGGGTGAGCAGTTCTTC
>TRBV7-2|TRBJ1-1|.|once
CASSWGPRQDTEAFF
TGTGCCAGCAGCTGGGGGCCCCGACAGGACACTGAAGCTTTCTTT
>TRBV7-2|TRBJ2-7|.|few
CASSLARSTEQYF
TGTGCCAGCAGCTTAGCGAGGAGCACCGAGCAGTACTTC
>TRBV2|TRBJ2-5|TRBD2|once
CASSEYRAGETQYF
TGTGCCAGCAGTGAATATAGAGCGGGGGAGACCCAGTACTTC
>TRBV7-9|TRBJ2-2|TRBD1|.
CASSWGQGTSGELFF
TGTGCCAGCAGCTGGGGACAGGGGACTAGCGGGGAGCTGTTTTTT
>TRBV5-6|TRBJ1-1|TRBD1|once
CASSLLTGSTEAFF
TGTGCCAGCAGCTTGCTGACAGGGAGCACTGAAGCTTTCTTT
>TRBV6-1|TRBJ2-3|.|.
CASSESGGGSDTQYF
TGTGCCAGCAGTGAATCAGGGGGAGGTTCAGATACGCAGTATTTT
>TRBV7-6|TRBJ2-6|.|.
CASMPPGGNSGANVLTF
TGTGCCAGCATGCCGCCAGGCGGGAACTCTGGGGCCAACGTCCTGACTTTC
>TRBV6-1|TRBJ1-5|.|few
CATRDMSNQPQHF
TGTGCCACCAGGGACATGAGCAATCAGCCCCAGCATTTT